This T cell receptor (beta chain) was found in a study of T cells of healthy individuals. Unmatched junction bases numbered 6, after V lost 9 bases and J lost 0 bases. Germline V lookup: CDR1 MNHEY, CDR2 SVGEGT. This CDR3 has 14 amino acids. TCRdb passed the 5' RACE reads through MiXCR, listing each CDR3 protein once. The top ten clones hold 15% to 20% of a sample with around 53,000 distinct CDR3 sequences, roughly 15% of them seen once. This clonotype has a handful of counts. The chain is built from TRBV6-2 or TRBV6-3 and TRBJ2-3; TRBD2 matches at 7 bases. The TCR originated in a human donor in good health. This CDR3 is CASQVAGSTDTQYF. Written as DNA, the CDR3 is TGTGCCAGTCAGGTAGCGGGTAGCACAGATACGCAGTATTTT.